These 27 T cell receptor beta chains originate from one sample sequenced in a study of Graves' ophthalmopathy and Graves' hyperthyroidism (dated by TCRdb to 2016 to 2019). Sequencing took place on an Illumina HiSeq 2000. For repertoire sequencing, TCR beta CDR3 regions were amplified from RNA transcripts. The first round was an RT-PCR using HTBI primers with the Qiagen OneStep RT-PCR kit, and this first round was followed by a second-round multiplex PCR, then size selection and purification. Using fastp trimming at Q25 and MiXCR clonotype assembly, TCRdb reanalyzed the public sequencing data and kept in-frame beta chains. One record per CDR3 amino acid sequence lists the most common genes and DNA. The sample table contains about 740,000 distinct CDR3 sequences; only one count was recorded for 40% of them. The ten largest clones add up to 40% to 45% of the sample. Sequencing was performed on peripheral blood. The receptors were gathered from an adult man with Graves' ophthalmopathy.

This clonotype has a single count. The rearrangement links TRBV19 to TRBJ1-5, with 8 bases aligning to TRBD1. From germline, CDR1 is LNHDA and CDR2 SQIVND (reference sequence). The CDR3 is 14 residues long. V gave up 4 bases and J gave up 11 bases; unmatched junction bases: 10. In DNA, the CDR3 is TGTGCCAGTAGTACCGGACAGGGAGGAGAGACCCAGCATTTT. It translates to CASSTGQGGETQHF.

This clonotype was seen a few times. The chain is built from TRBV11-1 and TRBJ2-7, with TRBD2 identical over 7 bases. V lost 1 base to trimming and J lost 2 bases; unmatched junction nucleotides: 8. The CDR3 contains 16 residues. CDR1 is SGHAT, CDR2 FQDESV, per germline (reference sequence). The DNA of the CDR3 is TGTGCCAGCAGCTTAGACGGTGGGGGAGGGACCTACGAGCAGTACTTC. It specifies CASSLDGGGGTYEQYF. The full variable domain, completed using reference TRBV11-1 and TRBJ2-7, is EAEVAQSPRYKITEKSQAVAFWCDPISGHATLYWYRQILGQGPELLVQFQDESVVDDSQLPKDRFSAERLKGVDSTLKIQPAELGDSAMYLCASSLDGGGGTYEQYFGPGTRLTVT.

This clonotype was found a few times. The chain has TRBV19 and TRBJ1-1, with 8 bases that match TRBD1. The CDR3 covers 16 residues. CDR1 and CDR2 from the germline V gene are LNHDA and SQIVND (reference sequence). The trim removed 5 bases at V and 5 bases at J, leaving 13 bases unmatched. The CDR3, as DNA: TGTGCCAGTAGTCCTAGGAGGGACAGGCTCGGGACTGAAGCTTTCTTT. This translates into CASSPRRDRLGTEAFF.

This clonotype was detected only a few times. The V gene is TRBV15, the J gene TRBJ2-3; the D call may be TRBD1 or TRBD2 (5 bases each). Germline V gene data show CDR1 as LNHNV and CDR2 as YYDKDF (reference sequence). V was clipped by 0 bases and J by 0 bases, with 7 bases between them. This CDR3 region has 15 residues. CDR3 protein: CATSRDRDSTDTQYF. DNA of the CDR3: TGTGCCACCAGCAGAGACCGGGACAGCACAGATACGCAGTATTTT.

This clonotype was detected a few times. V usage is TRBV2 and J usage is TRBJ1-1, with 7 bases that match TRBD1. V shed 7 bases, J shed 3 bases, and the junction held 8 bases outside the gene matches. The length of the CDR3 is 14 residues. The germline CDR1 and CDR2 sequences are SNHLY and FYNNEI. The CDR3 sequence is CASTTGVGDTEAFF. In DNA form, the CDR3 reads TGTGCCAGCACCACAGGGGTTGGGGACACTGAAGCTTTCTTT. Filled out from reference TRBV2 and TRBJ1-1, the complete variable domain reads EPEVTQTPSHQVTQMGQEVILRCVPISNHLYFYWYRQILGQKVEFLVSFYNNEISEKSEIFDDQFSVERPDGSNFTLKIRSTKLEDSAMYFCASTTGVGDTEAFFGQGTRLTVV.

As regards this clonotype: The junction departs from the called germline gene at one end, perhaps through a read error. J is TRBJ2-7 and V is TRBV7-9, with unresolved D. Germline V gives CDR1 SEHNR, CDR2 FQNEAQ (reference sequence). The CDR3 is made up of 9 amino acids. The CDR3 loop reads CASSLEVVF. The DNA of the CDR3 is TGTGCCAGCAGCTTAGAGGTAGTTTTC.

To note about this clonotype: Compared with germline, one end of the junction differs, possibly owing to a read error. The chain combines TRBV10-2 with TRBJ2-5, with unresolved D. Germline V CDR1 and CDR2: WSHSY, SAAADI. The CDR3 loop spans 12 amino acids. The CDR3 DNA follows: TGTGCCAGCAGTTACTCCCCGAGGACCCAGTACTTC. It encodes CASSYSPRTQYF.

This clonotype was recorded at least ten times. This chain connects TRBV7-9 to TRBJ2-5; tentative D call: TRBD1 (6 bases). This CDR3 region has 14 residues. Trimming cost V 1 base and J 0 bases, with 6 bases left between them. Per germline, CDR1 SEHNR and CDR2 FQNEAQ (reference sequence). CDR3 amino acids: CASSLGTDQETQYF. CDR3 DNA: TGTGCCAGCAGCTTAGGGACAGACCAAGAGACCCAGTACTTC.

The CDR3 protein is CASSLGRETFF. The DNA of the CDR3 is TGTGCCAGCAGCTTGGGCAGGGAAACTTTCTTT. The rearrangement links TRBV5-6 to TRBJ1-1, with a possible D match to TRBD1 (5 bases). Germline V lookup: CDR1 SGHDT, CDR2 YYEEEE. Trimming took off 0 bases at V and 12 bases at J, with 9 bases between the two ends. This CDR3 contains 11 residues.

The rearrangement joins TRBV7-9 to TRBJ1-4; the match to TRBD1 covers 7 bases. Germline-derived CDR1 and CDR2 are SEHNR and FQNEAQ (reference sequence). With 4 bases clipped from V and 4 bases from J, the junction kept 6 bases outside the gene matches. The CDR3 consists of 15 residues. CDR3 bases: TGTGCCAGCAGCTACGTCAGGGGGGATAATGAAAAACTGTTTTTT. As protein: CASSYVRGDNEKLFF.

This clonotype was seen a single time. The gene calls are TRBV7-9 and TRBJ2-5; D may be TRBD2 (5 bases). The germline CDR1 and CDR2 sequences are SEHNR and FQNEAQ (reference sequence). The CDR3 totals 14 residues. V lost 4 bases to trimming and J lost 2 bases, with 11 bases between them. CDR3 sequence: CASSSRGPQETQYF. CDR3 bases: TGTGCCAGCAGCTCACGAGGGCCTCAAGAGACCCAGTACTTC.

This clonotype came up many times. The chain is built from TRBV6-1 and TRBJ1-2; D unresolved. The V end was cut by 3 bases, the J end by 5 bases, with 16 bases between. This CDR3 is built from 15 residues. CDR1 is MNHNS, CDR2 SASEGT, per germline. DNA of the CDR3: TGTGCCAGCAGTGAGGATCAAGTGGGTCTATATGGCTACACCTTC. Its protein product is CASSEDQVGLYGYTF.

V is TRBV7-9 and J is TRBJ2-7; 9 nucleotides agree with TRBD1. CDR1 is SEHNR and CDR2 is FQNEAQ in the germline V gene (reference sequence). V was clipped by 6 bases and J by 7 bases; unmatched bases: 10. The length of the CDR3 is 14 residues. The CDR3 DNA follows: TGTGCCAGCAGGGAGGGGACAGGGTCCTTAGAGCAGTACTTC. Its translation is CASREGTGSLEQYF.

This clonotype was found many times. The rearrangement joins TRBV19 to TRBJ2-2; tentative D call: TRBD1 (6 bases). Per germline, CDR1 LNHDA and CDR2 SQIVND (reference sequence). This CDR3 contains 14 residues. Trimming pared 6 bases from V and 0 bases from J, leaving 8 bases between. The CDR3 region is CASRRTANTGELFF. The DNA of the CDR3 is TGTGCCAGTAGACGGACAGCGAACACCGGGGAGCTGTTTTTT.

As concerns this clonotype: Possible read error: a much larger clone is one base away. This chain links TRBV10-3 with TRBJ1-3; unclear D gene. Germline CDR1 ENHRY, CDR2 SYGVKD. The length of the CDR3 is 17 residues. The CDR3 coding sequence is TGTGCCAACAGTTACGAGTCGACGGCAAGCTCTGGAAACACCATATATTTT. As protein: CANSYESTASSGNTIYF.

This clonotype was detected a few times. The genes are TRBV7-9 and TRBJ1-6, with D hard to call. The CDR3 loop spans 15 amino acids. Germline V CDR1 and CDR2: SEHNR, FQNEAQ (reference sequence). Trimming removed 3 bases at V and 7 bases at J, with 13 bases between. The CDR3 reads CASSFLGFGNSPLHF. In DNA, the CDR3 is TGTGCCAGCAGCTTTCTGGGTTTCGGAAATTCACCCCTCCACTTT.

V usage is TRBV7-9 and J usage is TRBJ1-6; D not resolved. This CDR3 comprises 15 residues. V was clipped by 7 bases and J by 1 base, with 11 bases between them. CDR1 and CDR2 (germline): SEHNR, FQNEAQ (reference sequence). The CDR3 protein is CASTLSGSYNSPLHF. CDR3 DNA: TGTGCCAGCACCCTATCGGGGTCCTATAATTCACCCCTCCACTTT.

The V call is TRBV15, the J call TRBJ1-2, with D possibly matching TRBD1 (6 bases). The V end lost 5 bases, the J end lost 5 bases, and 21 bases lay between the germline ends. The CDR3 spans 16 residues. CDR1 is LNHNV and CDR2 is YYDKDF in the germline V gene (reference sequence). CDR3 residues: CATSPGQGTEAYGYTF. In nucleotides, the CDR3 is TGTGCCACCAGCCCGGGACAAGGCACTGAAGCTTATGGCTACACCTTC.

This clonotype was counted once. CDR3: CAISATEVAGGGGTEAFF. The CDR3 nucleotides are TGTGCCATCAGTGCTACCGAGGTGGCAGGGGGCGGTGGGACTGAAGCTTTCTTT. The V call is TRBV10-3, the J call TRBJ1-1; 8 nucleotides line up with TRBD1. The CDR3 covers 18 residues. Looked up from germline, CDR1 is ENHRY and CDR2 is SYGVKD. Trimming at V came to 4 bases and at J to 5 bases, leaving 18 bases not matched to a gene.

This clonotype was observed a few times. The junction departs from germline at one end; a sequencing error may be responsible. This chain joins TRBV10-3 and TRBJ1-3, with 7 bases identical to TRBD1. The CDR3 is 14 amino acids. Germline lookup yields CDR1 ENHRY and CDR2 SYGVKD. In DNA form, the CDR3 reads TGTGCCAGCAGTTCACAGGGGCTGAGAAACACCATATATTTT. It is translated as CASSSQGLRNTIYF.

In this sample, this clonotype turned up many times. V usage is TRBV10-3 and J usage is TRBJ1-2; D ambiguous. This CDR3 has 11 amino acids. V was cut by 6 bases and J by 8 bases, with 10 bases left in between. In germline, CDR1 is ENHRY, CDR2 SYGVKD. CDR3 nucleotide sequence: TGTGCCATCAGGACCGACGGGGGCTACACCTTC. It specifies CAIRTDGGYTF.

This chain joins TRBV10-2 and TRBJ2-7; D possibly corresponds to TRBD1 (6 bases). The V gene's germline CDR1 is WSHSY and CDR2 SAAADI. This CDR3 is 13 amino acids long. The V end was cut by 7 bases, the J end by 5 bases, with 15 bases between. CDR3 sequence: CASKLQGHDEQYF. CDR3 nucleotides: TGCGCCAGCAAATTACAGGGTCACGACGAGCAGTACTTC.

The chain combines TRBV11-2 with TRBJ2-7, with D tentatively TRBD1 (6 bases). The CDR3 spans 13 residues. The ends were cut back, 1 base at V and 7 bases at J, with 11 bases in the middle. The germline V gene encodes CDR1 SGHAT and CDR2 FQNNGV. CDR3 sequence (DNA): TGTGCCAGCAGCTTAGTGTCAGGGGTTGAGCAGTACTTC. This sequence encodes CASSLVSGVEQYF.

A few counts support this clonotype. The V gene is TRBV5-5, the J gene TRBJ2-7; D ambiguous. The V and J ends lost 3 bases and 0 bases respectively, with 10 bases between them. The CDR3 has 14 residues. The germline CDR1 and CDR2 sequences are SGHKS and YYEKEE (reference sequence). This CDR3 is CASSSAANSYEQYF. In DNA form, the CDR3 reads TGTGCCAGCAGCTCGGCGGCAAACTCCTACGAGCAGTACTTC.

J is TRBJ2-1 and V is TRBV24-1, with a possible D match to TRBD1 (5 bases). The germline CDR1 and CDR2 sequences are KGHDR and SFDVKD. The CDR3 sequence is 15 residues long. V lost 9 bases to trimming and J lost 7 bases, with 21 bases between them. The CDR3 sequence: CATESLQAGKNEQFF. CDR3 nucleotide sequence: TGTGCCACCGAGTCACTTCAAGCAGGGAAGAATGAGCAGTTCTTC.

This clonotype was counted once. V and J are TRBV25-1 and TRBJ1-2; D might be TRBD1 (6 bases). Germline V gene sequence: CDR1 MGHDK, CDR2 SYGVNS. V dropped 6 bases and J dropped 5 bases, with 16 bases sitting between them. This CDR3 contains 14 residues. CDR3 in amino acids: CASRPRGGGYGYTF. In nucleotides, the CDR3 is TGTGCCAGCAGGCCTAGAGGGGGGGGATATGGCTACACCTTC.

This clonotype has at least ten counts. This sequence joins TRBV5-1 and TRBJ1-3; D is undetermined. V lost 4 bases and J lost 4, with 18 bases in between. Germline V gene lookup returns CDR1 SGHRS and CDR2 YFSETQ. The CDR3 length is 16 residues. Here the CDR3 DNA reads TGCGCCAGCAGCCCCGACTTGACTCGGACCGGAAACACCATATATTTT. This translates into CASSPDLTRTGNTIYF.